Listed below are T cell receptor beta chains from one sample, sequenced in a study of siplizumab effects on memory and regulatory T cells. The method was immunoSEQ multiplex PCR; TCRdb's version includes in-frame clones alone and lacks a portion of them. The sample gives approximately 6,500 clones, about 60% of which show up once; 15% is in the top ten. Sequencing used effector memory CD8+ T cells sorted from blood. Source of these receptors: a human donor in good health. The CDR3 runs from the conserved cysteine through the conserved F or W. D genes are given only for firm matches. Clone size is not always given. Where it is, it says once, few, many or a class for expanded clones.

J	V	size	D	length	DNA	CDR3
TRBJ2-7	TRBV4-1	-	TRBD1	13	TGCGCCAGCAGCCACGGGACAGTCTACGAGCAGTACTTC	CASSHGTVYEQYF
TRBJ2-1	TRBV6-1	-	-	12	TGTGCCAGCAGGGGGGGTGCAGGGGAGCAGTTCTTC	CASRGGAGEQFF
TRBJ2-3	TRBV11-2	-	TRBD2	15	TGTGCCAGCAGCCCGGGACTAGCGGGGGAAGATACGCAGTATTTT	CASSPGLAGEDTQYF
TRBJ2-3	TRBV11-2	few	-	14	TGTGCCAGCAGCTTAGAACAGTACACAGATACGCAGTATTTT	CASSLEQYTDTQYF
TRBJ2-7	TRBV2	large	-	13	TGTGCCAGTGTTGTGCAGGACTCCTACGAGCAGTACTTC	CASVVQDSYEQYF
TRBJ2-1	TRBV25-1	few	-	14	TGTGCCAGCAGTGAAACCTCCTTCGGCAATGAGCAGTTCTTC	CASSETSFGNEQFF
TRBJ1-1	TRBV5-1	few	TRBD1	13	TGTGCCAGCAGCCCCGGGACAGGGGGCGAGGCTTTCTTT	CASSPGTGGEAFF
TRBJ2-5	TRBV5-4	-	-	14	TGTGCCAGCAGCTTAGGTCAATTCGGGGAGACCCAGTACTTC	CASSLGQFGETQYF
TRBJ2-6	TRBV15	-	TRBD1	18	TGTGCCACCAGCAGAGGGGGGACAGGGGATTCTGGGGCCAACGTCCTGACTTTC	CATSRGGTGDSGANVLTF
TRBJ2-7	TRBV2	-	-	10	TGTGCCAGCAGTGAAGGAGAGCAGTACTTC	CASSEGEQYF
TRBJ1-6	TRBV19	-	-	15	TGTACCAGTAGGTGGGTGAAGATGGAAAATTCACCCCTCCACTTT	CTSRWVKMENSPLHF
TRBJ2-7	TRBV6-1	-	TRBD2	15	TGTGCCAGCAGTGAATGGGCGGGGGGAGCCTACGAGCAGTACTTC	CASSEWAGGAYEQYF
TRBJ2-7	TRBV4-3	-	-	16	TGCGCCAGCAGCCAAGAAGGGTGGGACGGTGCCTACGAGCAGTACTTC	CASSQEGWDGAYEQYF
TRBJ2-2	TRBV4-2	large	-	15	TGTGCCAGCAGCCAAGATCGTGCCGGGACCGGGGAGCTGTTTTTT	CASSQDRAGTGELFF
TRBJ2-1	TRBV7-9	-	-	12	TGTGCCAGCAGCTTTTGGGTTAATGAGCAGTTCTTC	CASSFWVNEQFF
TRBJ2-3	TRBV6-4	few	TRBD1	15	TGTGCCAGCAGTGAGGGGACAGGATCCACAGATACGCAGTATTTT	CASSEGTGSTDTQYF
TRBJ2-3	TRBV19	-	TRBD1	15	TGTGCCAGTAGTGTGACAGGGGTTAATGAAGATACGCAGTATTTT	CASSVTGVNEDTQYF
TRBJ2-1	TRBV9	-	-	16	TGTGCCAGCAGCGTAGGGCAGCCCGAGGGCTACAATGAGCAGTTCTTC	CASSVGQPEGYNEQFF
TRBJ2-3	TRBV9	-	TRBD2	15	TGTGCCAGCAATGCGTTGGGACTACTCACAGATACGCAGTATTTT	CASNALGLLTDTQYF
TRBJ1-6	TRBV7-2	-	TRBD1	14	TGTGCCAGCAGCTGGACAGGGAGCAATTCACCCCTCCACTTT	CASSWTGSNSPLHF